The source of this T cell receptor beta chain is a study of shared clonotypes between healthy human individuals. As concerns this clone: The antigen is unknown.

The CDR3 is made up of 13 amino acids. V lost 2 bases, J lost 3 bases, and 1 base stayed unmatched. The germline V gene encodes CDR1 SGHDT and CDR2 YYEEEE. Replicate PCRs from sorted subsets contained about 200 ng DNA, which is 29,000 or so T cell genomes. The data were produced by immunoSEQ multiplex PCR, yet TCRdb's version contains in-frame clones alone and is incomplete. The data show hundreds of thousands of clones, about 91% seen once. It was CD45RO-negative cells, positively selected for CCR7, that made up naive CD8 cells, with terminally differentiated effector memory CD45RA+ cells excluded. All the donors were Caucasian adults who lived in Nashville, Tennessee. Study outcomes and limitations: The naive CD4 repertoires of a handful of donors were compared, and roughly 5.1% of clonotypes were shared.

The rearrangement joins TRBV5-6 to TRBJ2-5; 7 bases align to TRBD1. The source of this sequence is a man aged 30 to 45 in good health. Sequencing was done on a sample of naive CD8+ T cells sorted from blood. The CDR3 loop reads CASSFDREETQYF. In DNA, the CDR3 is TGTGCCAGCAGCTTCGACAGGGAAGAGACCCAGTACTTC.